The clone carrying this TCR beta chain was recorded once. Its target is not known. This sample is part of a study of tissue T cells after allogeneic stem cell transplantation. The study, taken as a whole, reports: Few T cell clones were shared across patients, but motif clusters showed tissue-specific shared signatures. Only a limited share of tissue TCRs appeared in blood or spleen.

TCRdb's copy holds only in-frame clones and misses some; the assay was immunoSEQ multiplex PCR. Here the sample spans some 25,000 clones, around 70% being singletons. There are 15 residues in the CDR3. V dropped 0 bases and J dropped 1 base, with 10 bases sitting between them. The V gene's germline CDR1 is SGHRS and CDR2 YFSETQ. The TCR originated in a female donor at least 60 years old with lung cancer. This rearrangement joins TRBV5-1 to TRBJ1-1; D gene unclear. The sequenced sample was tissue from the ileum, obtained at autopsy. The CDR3 protein is CASSLGRRTNTEAFF. The CDR3 DNA sequence: TGCGCCAGCAGCTTGGGGAGGAGAACGAACACTGAAGCTTTCTTT.